This is a list of T cell receptor beta chains from one sample in a study of blood T cell repertoires in COVID-19. Measured with immunoSEQ multiplex PCR; TCRdb has only the in-frame clones, and not every one. The data contain about 380,000 clones, around 87% of them singletons. The sequenced material came from PBMCs or T cells enriched from blood (not recorded which). These receptors all come from a man aged 30-40 years who had recovered from COVID-19. CDR3s include the opening cysteine and the closing phenylalanine or tryptophan. A D gene is named only where the DNA matches it firmly. The listing skips clone size in some rows; elsewhere it reads once, few, many or a size class.

v_call	clone_size	d_call	j_call	cdr3_nt	cdr3_aa
TRBV9	NA	TRBD1	TRBJ1-1	TGTGCCAGCAGCGCAGGACAGGGCTCCACTGAAGCTTTCTTT	CASSAGQGSTEAFF
TRBV6-5	once	NA	TRBJ2-1	TGTGCCAGCAGCCAGGGTCAGTACAATGAGCAGTTCTTC	CASSQGQYNEQFF
TRBV5-4	once	NA	TRBJ1-1	TGTGCCAGCAGCGTAGGGTTGAGGGAGAACACTGAAGCTTTCTTT	CASSVGLRENTEAFF
TRBV9	NA	NA	TRBJ2-7	TGTGCCAGCAGCGGGGCCTTCTCCTACGAGCAGTACTTC	CASSGAFSYEQYF
TRBV24-1	once	TRBD2	TRBJ2-1	TGTGCCACCAGTGATTCCCTGGGTAGCGGGGGCCCAAACAATGAGCAGTTCTTC	CATSDSLGSGGPNNEQFF
TRBV9	NA	TRBD2	TRBJ2-2	TGTGCCAGCAGCACCCACACCGGGACTAGCTACACCGGGGAGCTGTTTTTT	CASSTHTGTSYTGELFF
TRBV27	NA	NA	TRBJ1-5	TGTGCCAACCTCAGGGGAAGGTACGATCAGCCCCAGCATTTT	CANLRGRYDQPQHF
TRBV7-6	few	TRBD1	TRBJ2-7	TGTGCCAGCAGCTTACCCGGACAGGGTGGCGAGCAGTACTTC	CASSLPGQGGEQYF
TRBV15	NA	NA	TRBJ2-2	TGTGCCACCAGGGGGGCCCGGACGGTACTCGCGAACACCGGGGAGCTGTTTTTT	CATRGARTVLANTGELFF
TRBV3-1/TRBV3-2	NA	TRBD2	TRBJ2-3	TGTGCCAGCAGCCCGATGGGGGGGGGCACAGATACGCAGTATTTT	CASSPMGGGTDTQYF
TRBV6-2/TRBV6-3	NA	TRBD2	TRBJ2-1	TGTGCCAGCAGTTACGGTCTAGCGGGGGGCCTCGGGCGCGATGAGCAGTTCTTC	CASSYGLAGGLGRDEQFF
TRBV10-2	NA	TRBD1	TRBJ1-5	TGCGCCAGTGGACAGGGAGGGAGCAATCAGCCCCAGCATTTT	CASGQGGSNQPQHF
TRBV2	NA	NA	TRBJ1-4	TGTGCCAGCAGTGAATTACTAAATGAAAAACTGTTTTTT	CASSELLNEKLFF
TRBV7-2	NA	TRBD1	TRBJ2-7	TGTGCCAGCAGCCCCTTCAACAGGGGGCGCTACGAGCAGTACTTC	CASSPFNRGRYEQYF
TRBV10-3	NA	NA	TRBJ1-2	TGTGCCATCAGTGGCCGACCGACAGATTCGTATGGCTACACCTTC	CAISGRPTDSYGYTF